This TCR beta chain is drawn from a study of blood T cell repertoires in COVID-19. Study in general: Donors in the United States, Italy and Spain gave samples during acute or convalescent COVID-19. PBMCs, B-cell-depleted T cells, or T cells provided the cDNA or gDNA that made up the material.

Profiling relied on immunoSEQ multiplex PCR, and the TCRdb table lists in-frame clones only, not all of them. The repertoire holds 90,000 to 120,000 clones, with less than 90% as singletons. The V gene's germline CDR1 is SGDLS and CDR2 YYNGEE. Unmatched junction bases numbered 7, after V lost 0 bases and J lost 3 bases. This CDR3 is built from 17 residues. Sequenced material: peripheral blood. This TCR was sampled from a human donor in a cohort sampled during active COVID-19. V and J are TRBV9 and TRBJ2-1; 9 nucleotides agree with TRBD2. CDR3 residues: CASSVERRGGDYNEQFF. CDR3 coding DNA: TGTGCCAGCAGCGTAGAGCGGCGGGGGGGGGACTACAATGAGCAGTTCTTC.